The T cell receptor (beta chain) under discussion was sequenced for a study of blood T cell repertoires in COVID-19. This CDR3 comprises 17 residues. TCRdb's table, derived via immunoSEQ multiplex PCR, lists solely in-frame clones and lacks some. The sample shows about 170,000 clones, about 88% of them seen only once. The receptor was derived from an elderly woman with COVID-19, enrolled during active disease. The chain employs TRBV21-1 and TRBJ1-4. TRBV21-1 is designated a pseudogene. Sequencing input: peripheral blood. CDR3 loop: CASSSVPCLLTNEKLFF. The CDR3, as DNA: TGTGCCAGCAGCAGCGTACCTTGTCTTTTAACTAATGAAAAACTGTTTTTT.